Each of the 10 T cell receptor beta chains below was sequenced from the same sample in a study of CD8+CD57+ T cells in acquired aplastic anemia. Genomic DNA constituted the template upon which TCR beta VDJ and CDR3 profiling was performed. Each CDR3 protein gets one entry after TCRdb re-called the reads with MiXCR. This sample has fewer than 200,000 distinct CDR3 sequences; less than 50% occur once, and the top ten carry about 2%. The authors sequenced patients whose flow cytometry had shown CD8+CD57+ cell expansion. Sequencing was carried out using sorted CD4+, CD8+, or CD8+CD57+ T cells (not recorded which) from PBMCs. These receptors were collected from a human donor with aplastic anemia.

The CDR3 DNA reads TGTGCCAGCATGTGCAGGGCGAGGGAGACTGAAGCTTTCTTT. Translated, it gives CASMCRARETEAFF. The chain employs TRBV6-1 and TRBJ1-1; D possibly corresponds to TRBD1 (5 bases). The CDR3 sequence is 14 residues long. CDR1 is MNHNS and CDR2 is SASEGT in the germline V gene. Trimming shortened V by 7 bases and J by 5 bases, and 17 bases separated the two germline ends.

At least ten counts were recorded for this clonotype. The chain uses TRBV20-1 and TRBJ2-1, with TRBD2 as a possible D gene (6 bases). The CDR3 loop spans 14 amino acids. V lost 6 bases and J 3 bases, leaving 15 bases between the germline ends. Per the germline V gene, CDR1 is DFQATT and CDR2 is SNEGSKA (reference sequence). Here the CDR3 DNA reads TGCAGTGCCTACCGAGGGACTGGCTACAATGAGCAGTTCTTC. Its translation is CSAYRGTGYNEQFF.

At least ten counts were recorded for this clonotype. This sequence joins TRBV11-1 and TRBJ2-1, with TRBD2 matching 13 bases. In germline, CDR1 is SGHAT, CDR2 FQDESV (reference sequence). Germline trimming cut 2 bases from V and 9 bases from J; bases unmatched to any gene: 10. This CDR3 is built from 17 residues. CDR3 bases: TGTGCCAGCAGCTTAAGATTTACTAGCGGGAGGGGTGGTGAGCAGTTCTTC. Amino acids: CASSLRFTSGRGGEQFF.

The rearrangement joins TRBV12-3 or TRBV12-4 to TRBJ2-7; D unresolved. V lost 5 bases, J lost 3 bases, and 8 bases lay in between. The CDR3 is 12 residues long. Here the CDR3 reads CASSISGYEQYF. DNA of the CDR3: TGTGCCAGCAGTATCTCAGGCTACGAGCAGTACTTC.

This clonotype was seen a handful of times. The V and J genes are TRBV2 and TRBJ1-3; D may be TRBD1 (6 bases). CDR3 length equals 15 residues. CDR1 and CDR2 (germline): SNHLY, FYNNEI. Trimming left V 6 bases short and J 0 bases short, with 12 bases between. CDR3 amino acids: CASSQQGISGNTIYF. CDR3 DNA sequence: TGTGCCAGCAGCCAACAGGGCATCTCTGGAAACACCATATATTTT.

This chain joins TRBV19 and TRBJ1-2, with a weak D call TRBD1 (5 bases). This CDR3 spans 14 amino acids. Between the trimmed V and J ends, which lost 4 bases and 7 bases, there was a span of 16 bases. CDR1 is LNHDA and CDR2 is SQIVND in the germline V gene (reference sequence). This chain's CDR3 is CASSRARALGGYTF. The CDR3 DNA follows: TGTGCCAGTAGTAGGGCCAGGGCCCTTGGTGGCTACACCTTC.

Worth noting for this clonotype: Given a much more abundant clone one base away, this may be a read error. The chain employs TRBV2 and TRBJ2-1; 9 bases are shared with TRBD2. This CDR3 is built from 17 residues. Germline assignment: CDR1 SNHLY and CDR2 FYNNEI. This CDR3 reads CASNPWRLAGPQDEQLF. In nucleotides, the CDR3 is TGTGCCAGCAACCCCTGGAGGCTAGCGGGACCCCAGGATGAGCAGCTCTTC.

This clonotype is a singleton in its sample. The chain has TRBV20-1 and TRBJ2-7, with TRBD1 identical over 9 bases. V shed 6 bases, J shed 5 bases, and the junction held 8 bases outside the gene matches. There are 13 residues in the CDR3. Germline CDR1 and CDR2: DFQATT and SNEGSKA (reference sequence). CDR3 in amino acids: CSANRGLTDEQYF. The CDR3 DNA is TGCAGTGCCAACAGGGGGCTAACGGACGAGCAGTACTTC.

The V call is TRBV24-1, the J call TRBJ2-1; weak D call: TRBD2 (5 bases). Germline V gene data show CDR1 as KGHDR and CDR2 as SFDVKD. The CDR3 has 13 amino acids. Trimming pared 4 bases from V and 8 bases from J, leaving 11 bases between. The CDR3, as DNA: TGTGCCACCAGTGACTCTACTAGGCATGAGCAGTTCTTC. Translation gives CATSDSTRHEQFF.

The table lists this clonotype with many counts. This sequence joins TRBV5-1 and TRBJ2-7; no definite D call. The CDR3 spans 13 residues. Trimming stripped 0 bases from V and 2 bases from J, with 6 bases between. In germline, CDR1 is SGHRS, CDR2 YFSETQ. CDR3 in amino acids: CASSLDQTYEQYF. As DNA, the CDR3 is TGCGCCAGCAGCTTGGATCAGACCTACGAGCAGTACTTC.